These 13 T cell receptor beta chains were sequenced from one sample in a study of cytomegalovirus exposure and HLA in healthy donors. Assay used: immunoSEQ multiplex PCR; TCRdb lists only in-frame clones, some missing. The table records about 280,000 clones, 70% to 90% of them present only once. Sequencing was carried out using PBMCs. The receptors originated from a young woman in good health and CMV-seronegative.

The rearrangement joins TRBV14 to TRBJ2-1, with D tentatively TRBD2 (6 bases). The V end lost 5 bases, the J end lost 6 bases, and 11 bases lay between the germline ends. The CDR3 is made up of 13 amino acids. Germline CDR1 SGHDN, CDR2 FVKESK. CDR3 residues: CASSDTSSNEQFF. CDR3 sequence (DNA): TGTGCCAGCAGCGACACTAGCTCCAATGAGCAGTTCTTC.

This chain links TRBV5-6 with TRBJ1-2, with unresolved D. The CDR3 length is 14 residues. V dropped 6 bases and J dropped 3 bases, with 15 bases sitting between them. Per germline, CDR1 SGHDT and CDR2 YYEEEE. The CDR3 DNA reads TGTGCCAGCACCCAACGGGGTCTATACTATGGCTACACCTTC. Protein sequence: CASTQRGLYYGYTF.

The chain has TRBV9 and TRBJ1-1; D remains unclear. This CDR3 spans 13 amino acids. V dropped 3 bases and J dropped 1 base, with 7 bases sitting between them. The V gene's germline CDR1 is SGDLS and CDR2 YYNGEE. CDR3 sequence (DNA): TGTGCCAGCAGCGCCGCCAGGAACACTGAAGCTTTCTTT. It translates to CASSAARNTEAFF. Combining the CDR3 with reference TRBV9 and TRBJ1-1 gives the whole variable domain DSGVTQTPKHLITATGQRVTLRCSPRSGDLSVYWYQQSLDQGLQFLIQYYNGEERAKGNILERFSAQQFPDLHSELNLSSLELGDSALYFCASSAARNTEAFFGQGTRLTVV.

In this sample, this clone turned up once. V and J are TRBV27 and TRBJ2-3; 7 nucleotides agree with TRBD2. Unmatched junction bases numbered 7, after V lost 5 bases and J lost 2 bases. Germline CDR1 MNHEY, CDR2 SMNVEV (reference sequence). The CDR3 is 15 amino acids. The CDR3: CASSPERGSTDTQYF. The CDR3, as DNA: TGTGCCAGCAGTCCCGAGCGGGGTTCCACAGATACGCAGTATTTT.

V is TRBV2 and J is TRBJ2-3; 8 positions agree with TRBD2. The CDR3 consists of 16 residues. Germline loops: CDR1 SNHLY, CDR2 FYNNEI. With 2 bases clipped from V and 3 bases from J, the junction kept 7 bases outside the gene matches. The CDR3 spells CASSESGGRLTDTQYF. The CDR3 region has the DNA TGTGCCAGCAGTGAATCCGGCGGGAGGCTTACAGATACGCAGTATTTT.

The chain recombines TRBV28 with TRBJ1-1; D not certain. V was trimmed by 4 bases and J by 6 bases, leaving 18 bases between them. The CDR3 sequence is 15 residues long. The germline CDR1 and CDR2 sequences are MDHEN and SYDVKM. This chain's CDR3 is CASSSVAQVVAEAFF. The CDR3 nucleotides are TGTGCCAGCAGTTCCGTGGCCCAGGTCGTCGCTGAAGCTTTCTTT.

The chain links TRBV18 to TRBJ2-5; TRBD1 agrees at 10 bases. The CDR3 length is 17 residues. The J segment lost 4 bases and the V segment lost 3 bases, leaving 11 bases of the junction unmatched. In germline, CDR1 is KGHSH, CDR2 LQKENI. The CDR3 loop is CASSPFFKDRGLETQYF. CDR3 nucleotides: TGTGCCAGCTCACCCTTTTTCAAAGACAGGGGGCTAGAGACCCAGTACTTC.

The chain is built from TRBV29-1 and TRBJ2-2; D is undetermined. V was cut by 1 base and J by 2 bases, with 11 bases left in between. The germline V gene encodes CDR1 SQVTM and CDR2 ANQGSEA. The CDR3 sequence is 15 residues long. CDR3 nucleotides: TGCAGCGTTGAAGGCGCACTGAAAAACACCGGGGAGCTGTTTTTT. Translation: CSVEGALKNTGELFF.

The chain links TRBV11-2 to TRBJ2-6; no clear D. The V gene's germline CDR1 is SGHAT and CDR2 FQNNGV. This CDR3 spans 15 amino acids. Trimming took off 4 bases at V and 0 bases at J, with 7 bases between the two ends. The CDR3 coding sequence is TGTGCCAGCAGCTCCTTATCCTCTGGGGCCAACGTCCTGACTTTC. This gives the protein CASSSLSSGANVLTF.

This sequence joins TRBV25-1 and TRBJ1-2; no reliable D call. There are 16 residues in the CDR3. V lost 1 base, J lost 3 bases, and 15 bases lay in between. Germline lookup yields CDR1 MGHDK and CDR2 SYGVNS. This CDR3 is CASSESRGNRDYGYTF. The DNA for the CDR3 is TGTGCCAGCAGTGAATCGCGAGGTAATCGGGACTATGGCTACACCTTC.

The chain joins TRBV5-1 to TRBJ2-2, with D unresolved. Germline V CDR1 and CDR2: SGHRS, YFSETQ. The CDR3 extends over 16 amino acids. V was pared by 7 bases and J by 1 base, with 17 bases between. CDR3: CASAYRGTVNTGELFF. CDR3 DNA sequence: TGCGCCAGCGCTTACCGTGGTACAGTGAACACCGGGGAGCTGTTTTTT. Variable domain in full (rest from reference TRBV5-1 and TRBJ2-2): KAGVTQTPRYLIKTRGQQVTLSCSPISGHRSVSWYQQTPGQGLQFLFEYFSETQRNKGNFPGRFSGRQFSNSRSEMNVSTLELGDSALYLCASAYRGTVNTGELFFGEGSRLTVL.

The chain combines TRBV14 with TRBJ2-7; 8 bases map to TRBD1. Germline V gene data show CDR1 as SGHDN and CDR2 as FVKESK. Trimming took 4 bases from V and 2 from J; bases not matched to a gene: 7. The CDR3 is made up of 15 amino acids. CDR3 nucleotide sequence: TGTGCCAGCAGCCGCCAGGACAGGGATGCCTACGAGCAGTACTTC. Its protein product is CASSRQDRDAYEQYF.

The genes are TRBV5-6 and TRBJ1-2, with 10 bases aligning to TRBD1. J was trimmed by 2 bases and V by 0 bases; bases with no gene match: 4. The germline gives CDR1 SGHDT, CDR2 YYEEEE. The CDR3 totals 16 residues. The CDR3 DNA reads as TGTGCCAGCAGCTTGGCCGGGACAGGGGTCAACTATGGCTACACCTTC. Protein product: CASSLAGTGVNYGYTF.